The 12 T cell receptor beta chains below come from one sample, sequenced in a study of cytomegalovirus exposure and HLA in healthy donors (dated by TCRdb to 2016 to 2017). The protocol used for the library was the immunoSEQ multiplex PCR assay. A mixture of 60 forward primers for TCR Vbeta segments and 13 reverse primers for TCR Jbeta segments was used in the multiplex PCR. This immuneACCESS table, as held by TCRdb, lists in-frame sequences with V and J called but not all clones. Of the missing ones, under half trace to an unresolved V gene in checked studies; the others have no known cause. The sample includes under 200,000 clones, with 10% to 15% observed a single time. The ten largest make up under 10% of the sample. Sequencing was done on a sample of PBMCs. These receptors all come from a man aged 50 to 59 in good health and CMV-seropositive.

This clone occurred a few times. J is TRBJ1-6 and V is TRBV29-1; TRBD1 matches 7 bases. Trimming removed 5 bases from V and 4 bases from J; junction bases left unmatched: 2. The CDR3 length is 13 residues. Germline loops: CDR1 SQVTM, CDR2 ANQGSEA. CDR3 DNA: TGCAGCGTTACGACAGGGTATAATTCACCCCTCCACTTT. This translates into CSVTTGYNSPLHF.

The genes are TRBV7-8 and TRBJ2-2; D is ambiguous. Germline CDR1 SGHVS, CDR2 FQNEAQ. The CDR3 extends over 14 amino acids. V lost 3 bases and J 9 bases, leaving 14 bases between the germline ends. DNA of the CDR3: TGTGCCAGCAGCTTCCACGTGCCAGGTTGGGAGCTGTTTTTT. Protein: CASSFHVPGWELFF.

This sequence joins TRBV6-1 and TRBJ1-5; 7 nucleotides align to TRBD1. The V gene end was trimmed by 3 bases and the J gene end by 11 bases; junction bases not matched to a gene: 7. The germline V gene encodes CDR1 MNHNS and CDR2 SASEGT. The CDR3 has 13 residues. CDR3 nucleotides: TGTGCCAGCAGTGACTGGACGGGACAGTCCCAGCATTTT. It translates to CASSDWTGQSQHF.

The CDR3 reads CASSKGSTGHNEKLFF. Written as DNA, the CDR3 is TGTGCCAGCAGCAAAGGTTCTACAGGGCATAATGAAAAACTGTTTTTT. The rearrangement links TRBV21-1 to TRBJ1-4; the table gives TRBD1 as D, unverified against the DNA. TRBV21-1 is a pseudogene locus. The CDR3 is 16 residues long.

The chain couples TRBV7-2 to TRBJ1-3, with D tentatively TRBD1 (6 bases). This CDR3 contains 13 residues. Between the trimmed V and J ends, which lost 8 bases and 5 bases, there was a span of 13 bases. Germline V gives CDR1 SGHTA, CDR2 FQGNSA. CDR3 in DNA: TGTGCCAGCTTCCCACAGGGAAGAAACACCATATATTTT. Translated, it gives CASFPQGRNTIYF.

This clone was seen more than once but under ten times. The genes are TRBV18 and TRBJ1-2; TRBD1 matches at 9 bases. The CDR3 spans 14 residues. Germline-derived CDR1 and CDR2 are KGHSH and LQKENI. The junction had 5 bases not matched to a gene; V was cut back by 3 bases and J by 6 bases. For the CDR3, the DNA is TGTGCCAGCTCACCTATCCGGGACAGGGATGGCTACACCTTC. This encodes CASSPIRDRDGYTF.

The gene calls are TRBV5-1 and TRBJ2-1, with TRBD1 identical over 7 bases. The germline V gene has CDR1 SGHRS and CDR2 YFSETQ. CDR3 size: 15 residues. V lost 1 base, J lost 3 bases, and 4 bases stayed unmatched. The CDR3 sequence: CASSLTTGLYNEQFF. CDR3 bases: TGCGCCAGCAGCTTGACGACAGGGCTCTACAATGAGCAGTTCTTC.

This clone was observed a few times. The V and J genes are TRBV9 and TRBJ2-3; weak D call: TRBD1 (5 bases). V gave up 0 bases and J gave up 1 base, with 12 bases separating them. The CDR3 is 16 amino acids. Germline CDR1 and CDR2: SGDLS and YYNGEE. CDR3 loop: CASSVGVQGGTDTQYF. In DNA form, the CDR3 reads TGTGCCAGCAGCGTAGGGGTCCAGGGTGGCACAGATACGCAGTATTTT. The full variable domain, completed using reference TRBV9 and TRBJ2-3, is DSGVTQTPKHLITATGQRVTLRCSPRSGDLSVYWYQQSLDQGLQFLIQYYNGEERAKGNILERFSAQQFPDLHSELNLSSLELGDSALYFCASSVGVQGGTDTQYFGPGTRLTVL.

The sample holds a few counts of this clone. The chain links TRBV5-1 to TRBJ2-4; the match to TRBD2 covers 7 bases. V lost 0 bases and J lost 7; bases outside the gene matches: 4. Germline CDR1 is SGHRS and CDR2 is YFSETQ. The CDR3 has 14 residues. CDR3 bases: TGCGCCAGCAGCTTGGACGGGGGGAGGAACATTCAGTACTTC. Its protein is CASSLDGGRNIQYF.

This chain links TRBV7-2 with TRBJ2-3; TRBD2 is a possible D gene (6 bases). The germline V gene encodes CDR1 SGHTA and CDR2 FQGNSA. Between the trimmed V and J ends, which lost 2 bases and 4 bases, there was a span of 25 bases. The CDR3 spans 19 residues. The CDR3 here is CASSLNSGGPSNVADTQYF. DNA for the CDR3: TGTGCCAGCAGCTTAAATAGCGGAGGGCCCTCAAACGTCGCAGATACGCAGTATTTT.

This clone has more than one count but fewer than ten. V usage is TRBV5-4 and J usage is TRBJ1-1, with D tentatively TRBD1 (5 bases). Germline loops: CDR1 SGHNT, CDR2 YYREEE (reference sequence). The V end was cut by 1 base, the J end by 4 bases, with 17 bases between. CDR3 size: 16 residues. The CDR3 DNA reads TGTGCCAGCAGCTTGTGGGGGAGGCTAGCGGGCACTGAAGCTTTCTTT. Translating gives CASSLWGRLAGTEAFF.

This clone was observed a handful of times. The V and J genes are TRBV28 and TRBJ1-1, with no clear D. The V gene lost 6 bases and the J gene lost 1 base, with 12 bases spanning the gap. Germline CDR1 MDHEN, CDR2 SYDVKM. The CDR3 has 14 amino acids. CDR3 DNA sequence: TGTGCCAGCAGATTGTCGGGAAGGAACACTGAAGCTTTCTTT. Translation: CASRLSGRNTEAFF.